What follows are 17 T cell receptor beta chains derived from one specimen sequenced in a study of blood T cells in healthy people across ages. Alongside a J-beta primer mix, a sample-barcoded 5' primer served in a second PCR lasting roughly 6 to 12 cycles. One entry per CDR3 protein results from TCRdb running MiXCR on the 5' RACE reads. The sample gives approximately 800,000 distinct CDR3 sequences, about 46% of which show up once; 15% to 20% is in the top ten. Sequencing was performed on blood. These receptors were collected from a man at least 80 years old in good health.

The table lists this clonotype with many counts. V is TRBV5-1 and J is TRBJ2-3; weak D call: TRBD2 (6 bases). Trimming took off 0 bases at V and 4 bases at J, with 9 bases between the two ends. Looked up from germline, CDR1 is SGHRS and CDR2 is YFSETQ. The CDR3 is 14 residues long. The CDR3 reads CASSLDPGADTQYF. The CDR3 DNA reads TGCGCCAGCAGCTTGGACCCGGGGGCAGATACGCAGTATTTT.

The genes are TRBV6-5 and TRBJ2-7; D perhaps matches TRBD1 (6 bases). The CDR3 has 14 amino acids. The germline CDR1 and CDR2 sequences are MNHEY and SVGAGI. V was pared by 4 bases and J by 5 bases, with 15 bases between. The DNA of the CDR3 is TGTGCCAGCAGTTTTGGGGTAGGGGGTGACGAGCAGTACTTC. Translation gives CASSFGVGGDEQYF.

The chain links TRBV5-1 to TRBJ2-3; 9 nucleotides line up with TRBD2. The CDR3 consists of 16 residues. The germline V gene has CDR1 SGHRS and CDR2 YFSETQ. Trimming took 0 bases from V and 5 from J; bases not matched to a gene: 7. This CDR3 is CASSLALAGAGDTQYF. Here the CDR3 DNA reads TGCGCCAGCAGCTTGGCGTTAGCGGGGGCCGGAGATACGCAGTATTTT.

The CDR3 loop reads CASKSLAVHQETQYF. In DNA form, the CDR3 reads TGTGCCAGCAAGTCCCTAGCGGTTCACCAAGAGACCCAGTACTTC. The V call is TRBV28, the J call TRBJ2-5; 7 bases fit TRBD2. The CDR3 is 15 residues long. V shed 7 bases, J shed 0 bases, and the junction held 8 bases outside the gene matches. Looked up from germline, CDR1 is MDHEN and CDR2 is SYDVKM.

This clonotype appeared a few times. This chain uses TRBV12-3 or TRBV12-4 with TRBJ2-5; 7 positions match TRBD1. Trimming at V came to 5 bases and at J to 0 bases, leaving 6 bases not matched to a gene. This CDR3 region has 15 residues. The CDR3 here is CASSISTGDQETQYF. The CDR3 nucleotides are TGTGCCAGCAGTATAAGTACAGGGGACCAAGAGACCCAGTACTTC.

The chain carries TRBV7-3 and TRBJ2-2; no reliable D call. V lost 3 bases to trimming and J lost 4 bases, with 9 bases between them. The CDR3 loop spans 14 amino acids. The germline gives CDR1 SGHTA, CDR2 FQGTGA. CDR3 sequence reads: CASSFRSTTGELFF. In nucleotides, the CDR3 is TGTGCCAGCAGCTTTAGAAGTACCACCGGGGAGCTGTTTTTT.

Remarks on this clonotype: Germline is not matched at one junction end, which may reflect a read error. V and J are TRBV3-1 and TRBJ2-1; possible D gene TRBD2, 5 bases. Germline V gene lookup returns CDR1 LGHDT and CDR2 YNNKEL (reference sequence). The CDR3 totals 14 residues. The CDR3 reads CASRQDNLRGPQFF. As DNA, the CDR3 is TGTGCCAGCCGCCAAGATAATTTGCGAGGGCCCCAGTTCTTC.

The chain carries TRBV7-2 and TRBJ2-7; 7 bases map to TRBD2. Germline V CDR1 and CDR2: SGHTA, FQGNSA. V lost 0 bases to trimming and J lost 5 bases; unmatched junction nucleotides: 7. The CDR3 runs 15 residues. The CDR3 DNA reads TGTGCCAGCAGCTTAGCGGGAGGGCCGGCGAACGAGCAGTACTTC. Encoded protein: CASSLAGGPANEQYF.

The chain combines TRBV6-2 or TRBV6-3 with TRBJ2-5, with D tentatively TRBD2 (7 bases). The end of the DNA is better explained by TRBJ2-7, so the J call may be wrong. The CDR3 consists of 17 residues. CDR1 is MNHEY, CDR2 SVGEGT, per germline. The CDR3 region is CASSSLVGGGGTYEQYF. The CDR3 bases are TGTGCCAGCAGCTCTCTCGTTGGGGGGGGCGGAACCTACGAGCAGTACTTC.

The CDR3 here is CASSFLAVDYNEQFF. In nucleotides, the CDR3 is TGTGCCAGCAGTTTTCTAGCGGTTGATTACAATGAGCAGTTCTTC. The chain has TRBV12-3 or TRBV12-4 and TRBJ2-1; 7 bases fit TRBD2. The junction had 6 bases not matched to a gene; V was cut back by 3 bases and J by 4 bases. The CDR3 sequence is 15 residues long.

This clonotype was detected only a few times. V and J are TRBV10-3 and TRBJ1-2; D may be TRBD1 (6 bases). There are 15 residues in the CDR3. Trimming pared 6 bases from V and 0 bases from J, leaving 14 bases between. Germline CDR1 and CDR2: ENHRY and SYGVKD. The CDR3 reads CAISRGGGSNYGYTF. The CDR3 DNA reads as TGTGCCATCAGCCGAGGAGGGGGTTCTAACTATGGCTACACCTTC.

V is TRBV29-1 and J is TRBJ2-1, with unresolved D. Between the trimmed V and J ends, which lost 7 bases and 9 bases, there was a span of 13 bases. The CDR3 has 11 residues. Germline V gene data show CDR1 as SQVTM and CDR2 as ANQGSEA. This CDR3 reads CSAARDVEQFF. In DNA form, the CDR3 reads TGCAGCGCAGCGCGTGACGTTGAGCAGTTCTTC.

V gene TRBV2 combines with J gene TRBJ1-1, with D unresolved. V lost 8 bases, J lost 1 base, and 2 bases lay in between. The germline V gene has CDR1 SNHLY and CDR2 FYNNEI. The CDR3 has 10 residues. In DNA, the CDR3 is TGTGCCAGCGGGAACACTGAAGCTTTCTTT. This encodes CASGNTEAFF.

J is TRBJ2-3 and V is TRBV7-7; the D call may be TRBD1 or TRBD2 (5 bases each). The CDR3 extends over 16 amino acids. The V gene's germline CDR1 is SSHAT and CDR2 FNYEAQ (reference sequence). The V end lost 1 base, the J end lost 7 bases, and 18 bases lay between the germline ends. The CDR3: CASSLGADPGANTQYF. The CDR3 DNA sequence: TGTGCCAGCAGCTTAGGTGCGGACCCCGGGGCCAATACGCAGTATTTT.

This chain uses TRBV9 with TRBJ2-5; 10 positions agree with TRBD1. J lost 3 bases, V lost 0 bases, and 5 bases had no gene match. The CDR3 runs 16 residues. The germline V gene has CDR1 SGDLS and CDR2 YYNGEE. The CDR3 reads CASSVVDRGPKETQYF. For the CDR3, the DNA is TGTGCCAGCAGCGTAGTCGACAGGGGGCCCAAAGAGACCCAGTACTTC. The full variable domain, completed using reference TRBV9 and TRBJ2-5, is DSGVTQTPKHLITATGQRVTLRCSPRSGDLSVYWYQQSLDQGLQFLIQYYNGEERAKGNILERFSAQQFPDLHSELNLSSLELGDSALYFCASSVVDRGPKETQYFGPGTRLLVL.

The chain couples TRBV29-1 to TRBJ1-4; 8 nucleotides match TRBD1. The CDR3 length is 14 residues. CDR1 is SQVTM, CDR2 ANQGSEA, per germline. Losses at the gene ends were 6 bases for V and 4 bases for J; bases not matched to a gene: 7. The CDR3 bases are TGCAGCGTAGGGGACAGGAGAGATAATGAAAAACTGTTTTTT. Amino acids: CSVGDRRDNEKLFF.

This clonotype has more than one count but fewer than ten. The J gene is TRBJ2-5, the V gene TRBV5-1; 7 bases align to TRBD2. The length of the CDR3 is 16 residues. Trimming removed 4 bases from V and 2 bases from J; junction bases left unmatched: 11. Germline CDR1 is SGHRS and CDR2 is YFSETQ. CDR3 loop: CASSPRWGGLQETQYF. The CDR3 DNA reads TGCGCCAGCAGCCCCCGGTGGGGGGGATTGCAAGAGACCCAGTACTTC.